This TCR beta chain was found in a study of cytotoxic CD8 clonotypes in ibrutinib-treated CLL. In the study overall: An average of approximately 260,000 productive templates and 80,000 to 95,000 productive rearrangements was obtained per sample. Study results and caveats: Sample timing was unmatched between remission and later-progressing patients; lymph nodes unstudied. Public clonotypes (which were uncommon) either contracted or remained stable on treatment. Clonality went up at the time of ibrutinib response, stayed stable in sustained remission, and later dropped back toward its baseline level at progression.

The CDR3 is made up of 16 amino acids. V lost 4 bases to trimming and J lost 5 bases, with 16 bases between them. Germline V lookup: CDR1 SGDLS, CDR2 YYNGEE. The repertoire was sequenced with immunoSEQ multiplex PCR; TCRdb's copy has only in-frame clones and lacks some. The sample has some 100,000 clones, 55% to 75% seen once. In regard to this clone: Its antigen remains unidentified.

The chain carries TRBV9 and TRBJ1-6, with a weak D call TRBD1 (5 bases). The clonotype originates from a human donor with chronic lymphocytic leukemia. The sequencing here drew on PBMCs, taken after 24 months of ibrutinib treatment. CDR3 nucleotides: TGTGCCAGCAGCCCAGGGTCCAACTGGGATAATTCACCCCTCCACTTT. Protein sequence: CASSPGSNWDNSPLHF.